The 8 T cell receptor beta chains presented below share a single source sample, sequenced in a study of blood T cell repertoires in COVID-19. Method: immunoSEQ multiplex PCR; TCRdb's copy keeps in-frame clones and lacks some. The table records roughly 92,000 clones, 90% of them present only once. The sequencing sample was made of peripheral blood. These receptor sequences come from a man between 45 and 60 years old with acute or convalescent COVID-19.

The gene calls are TRBV5-4 and TRBJ2-1; TRBD2 might be the D (6 bases). CDR1 is SGHNT, CDR2 YYREEE, per germline (reference sequence). CDR3 length: 16 amino acids. With 0 bases removed from V and 3 bases from J, the gap between germline ends came to 13 bases. The CDR3 protein is CASSLVGSGFYNEQFF. In DNA form, the CDR3 reads TGTGCCAGCAGCTTGGTCGGTAGCGGCTTCTACAATGAGCAGTTCTTC.

The V and J genes are TRBV30 and TRBJ2-1; 7 bases fit TRBD2. Trimming removed 2 bases from V and 3 bases from J; junction bases left unmatched: 4. Looked up from germline, CDR1 is GTSNPN and CDR2 is SVGIG (reference sequence). The CDR3 spans 14 residues. DNA of the CDR3: TGTGCCTGGAGTCTAGCGGAGCTCTACAATGAGCAGTTCTTC. Translating gives CAWSLAELYNEQFF. Combining the CDR3 with reference TRBV30 and TRBJ2-1 gives the whole variable domain SQTIHQWPATLVQPVGSPLSLECTVEGTSNPNLYWYRQAAGRGLQLLFYSVGIGQISSEVPQNLSASRPQDRQFILSSKKLLLSDSGFYLCAWSLAELYNEQFFGPGTRLTVL.

This rearrangement joins TRBV3-1 (or the pseudogene TRBV3-2) to TRBJ2-7; 13 bases fit TRBD2. This CDR3 has 15 amino acids. After removal of 5 bases from V and 3 bases from J, the junction contained 4 bases not matched to a gene. The V gene's germline CDR1 is LGHDT and CDR2 YNNKEL (reference sequence). This CDR3 is CASSNGLAGVYEQYF. The CDR3 nucleotides are TGTGCCAGCAGCAACGGACTAGCGGGAGTCTACGAGCAGTACTTC.

J is TRBJ1-2 and V is TRBV12-3 or TRBV12-4; 8 nucleotides agree with TRBD1. There are 11 residues in the CDR3. J gave up 8 bases and V 8 bases, and 4 bases lay outside the gene matches. CDR3 protein: CASQGASGYTF. The CDR3 bases are TGTGCCAGCCAGGGGGCTAGCGGCTACACCTTC.

V is TRBV11-3 and J is TRBJ2-4, with 13 positions matching TRBD2. Germline V CDR1 and CDR2: SGHNT, YENEEA. This CDR3 has 18 amino acids. V dropped 0 bases and J dropped 1; count of bases not matched to a gene: 3. CDR3 sequence: CASSLELAGGPAKNIQYF. CDR3 DNA sequence: TGTGCCAGCAGCTTAGAACTAGCGGGAGGGCCCGCCAAAAACATTCAGTACTTC.

The V gene is TRBV7-9, the J gene TRBJ1-2; no definite D call. Trimming removed 2 bases at V and 10 bases at J, with 11 bases between. The CDR3 spans 12 residues. Germline V lookup: CDR1 SEHNR, CDR2 FQNEAQ (reference sequence). The CDR3 loop reads CASSLLKGLYTF. In DNA, the CDR3 is TGTGCCAGCAGCTTACTAAAAGGACTCTACACCTTC. The full variable domain, completed using reference TRBV7-9 and TRBJ1-2, is DTGVSQNPRHKITKRGQNVTFRCDPISEHNRLYWYRQTLGQGPEFLTYFQNEAQLEKSRLLSDRFSAERPKGSFSTLEIQRTEQGDSAMYLCASSLLKGLYTFGSGTRLTVV.

The V call is TRBV14, the J call TRBJ1-6; D unclear. V shed 0 bases and J shed 0 bases, with 12 bases lying between them. There are 18 residues in the CDR3. Germline loops: CDR1 SGHDN, CDR2 FVKESK. Here the CDR3 reads CASSQDGSRSSYNSPLHF. CDR3 bases: TGTGCCAGCAGCCAAGACGGCAGTCGGAGCTCCTATAATTCACCCCTCCACTTT.

The genes are TRBV7-9 and TRBJ2-2; 7 bases align to TRBD2. V dropped 2 bases and J dropped 6; count of bases not matched to a gene: 3. CDR1 SEHNR and CDR2 FQNEAQ come from the germline V gene (reference sequence). The CDR3 totals 14 residues. In DNA form, the CDR3 reads TGTGCCAGCAGCTTAAATAGCGGGCCCGGGGAGCTGTTTTTT. It is translated as CASSLNSGPGELFF.